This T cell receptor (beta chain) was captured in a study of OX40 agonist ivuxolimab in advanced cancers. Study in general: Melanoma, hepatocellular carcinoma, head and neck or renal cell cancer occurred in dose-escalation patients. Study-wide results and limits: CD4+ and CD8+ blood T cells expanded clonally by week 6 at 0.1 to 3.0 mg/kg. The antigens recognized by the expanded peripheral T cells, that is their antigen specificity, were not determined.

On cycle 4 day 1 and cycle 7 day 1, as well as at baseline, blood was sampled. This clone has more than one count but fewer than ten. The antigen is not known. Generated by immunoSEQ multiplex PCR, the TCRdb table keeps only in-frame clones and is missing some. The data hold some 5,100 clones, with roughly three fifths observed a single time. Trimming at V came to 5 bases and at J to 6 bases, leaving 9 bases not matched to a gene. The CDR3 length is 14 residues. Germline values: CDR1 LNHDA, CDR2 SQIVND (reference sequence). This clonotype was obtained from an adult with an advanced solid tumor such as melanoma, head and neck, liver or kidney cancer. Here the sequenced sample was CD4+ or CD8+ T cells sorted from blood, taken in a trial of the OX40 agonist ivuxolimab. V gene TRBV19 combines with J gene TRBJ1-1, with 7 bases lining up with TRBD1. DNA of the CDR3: TGTGCCAGTAGTGCGACAGGGATCGGCGCTGAAGCTTTCTTT. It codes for CASSATGIGAEAFF.